The 27 T cell receptor beta chains presented below share a single source sample, sequenced in a study of neurological immune-mediated disorders. TCRdb fed the 5' RACE reads into MiXCR, producing one record per CDR3 protein. Altogether some 76,000 distinct CDR3 sequences are present, approximately 3.4% being singletons, with the ten largest covering approximately 4.7%. Sequenced sample: PBMCs. These receptors were obtained from a woman aged 45-65 years with multiple sclerosis.

This clonotype was counted many times. This chain joins TRBV6-6 and TRBJ2-3; D may be TRBD1 (5 bases). Per germline, CDR1 MNHNY and CDR2 SVGAGI (reference sequence). Trimming took off 3 bases at V and 4 bases at J, with 14 bases between the two ends. This CDR3 comprises 15 residues. Written as DNA, the CDR3 is TGTGCCAGCAGTTATCAGGCAGGGCTGGCAGATACGCAGTATTTT. It translates to CASSYQAGLADTQYF.

In this sample, this clonotype turned up many times. This sequence joins TRBV29-1 and TRBJ2-7; 7 bases align to TRBD1. CDR3 length: 16 amino acids. Germline CDR1 and CDR2: SQVTM and ANQGSEA. V shed 2 bases and J 2 bases; nucleotides not matched to a gene: 12. CDR3 sequence reads: CSVELGQRNLPYEQYV. The DNA for the CDR3 is TGCAGCGTTGAACTGGGACAGCGAAACCTCCCCTACGAGCAGTACGTC.

Many counts were recorded for this clonotype. The J gene is TRBJ2-7, the V gene TRBV7-8; D perhaps matches TRBD2 (7 bases). Germline values: CDR1 SGHVS, CDR2 FQNEAQ. This CDR3 contains 14 residues. Trimming pared 6 bases from V and 3 bases from J, leaving 15 bases between. This CDR3 is CASSSPGGSYEQYV. As DNA, the CDR3 is TGTGCCAGCAGTTCGCCGGGGGGCAGCTACGAGCAGTACGTC.

This clonotype was seen ten or more times. The rearrangement links TRBV20-1 to TRBJ1-6; 8 bases line up with TRBD1. V shed 0 bases and J 8 bases; nucleotides not matched to a gene: 3. Germline V gene sequence: CDR1 DFQATT, CDR2 SNEGSKA (reference sequence). CDR3 length: 14 residues. CDR3 coding DNA: TGCAGTGCTAGAGATCAGGGGGCTCATTCACCCCTCCACTTT. Amino acids: CSARDQGAHSPLHF.

In its sample, this clonotype was seen many times. The chain links TRBV7-9 to TRBJ2-1; D possibly corresponds to TRBD2 (5 bases). V dropped 6 bases and J dropped 9 bases, with 12 bases sitting between them. The CDR3 length is 12 residues. Looked up from germline, CDR1 is SEHNR and CDR2 is FQNEAQ (reference sequence). The CDR3 reads CASRPLAFEQFF. In DNA, the CDR3 is TGTGCCAGCAGACCCCTAGCATTTGAGCAGTTCTTC. Combining the CDR3 with reference TRBV7-9 and TRBJ2-1 gives the whole variable domain DTGVSQNPRHKITKRGQNVTFRCDPISEHNRLYWYRQTLGQGPEFLTYFQNEAQLEKSRLLSDRFSAERPKGSFSTLEIQRTEQGDSAMYLCASRPLAFEQFFGPGTRLTVL.

This clonotype was counted many times. The chain employs TRBV5-1 and TRBJ2-4, with TRBD2 matching over 7 bases. Per the germline V gene, CDR1 is SGHRS and CDR2 is YFSETQ. CDR3 length: 13 residues. V lost 4 bases and J lost 8; bases outside the gene matches: 6. CDR3 bases: TGCGCCAGCAGCCTCCGGGGGAGGGACATTCAGTACTTC. This sequence encodes CASSLRGRDIQYF.

This clonotype was counted ten times or more. V gene TRBV7-2 combines with J gene TRBJ1-1; 10 bases are a match to TRBD1. CDR1 is SGHTA, CDR2 FQGNSA, per germline. The CDR3 runs to 13 residues. Trimming cost V 6 bases and J 5 bases; bases outside gene matches: 3. The CDR3 region is CASSWDRGTEAFF. The CDR3 DNA reads TGTGCCAGCAGTTGGGACAGGGGAACTGAAGCTTTCTTT.

In its sample, this clonotype was seen many times. The chain combines TRBV5-6 with TRBJ1-2; D perhaps matches TRBD1 (5 bases). The germline CDR1 and CDR2 sequences are SGHDT and YYEEEE. The CDR3 runs 14 residues. The V end was cut by 5 bases, the J end by 8 bases, with 19 bases between. CDR3 in amino acids: CASRLGGGGYGYTF. In nucleotides, the CDR3 is TGTGCCAGCAGACTCGGCGGGGGGGGTTACGGCTACACCTTC.

This clonotype was counted ten times or more. This chain uses TRBV6-1 with TRBJ2-7, with D possibly matching TRBD2 (5 bases). The germline V gene encodes CDR1 MNHNS and CDR2 SASEGT. CDR3 length equals 14 residues. Trimming removed 3 bases from V and 4 bases from J, with 13 bases in between. The CDR3 protein is CASSDGLERYEQYF. DNA for the CDR3: TGTGCCAGCAGTGACGGACTGGAACGTTACGAGCAGTACTTC.

There are many counts of this clonotype. The V gene is TRBV7-2, the J gene TRBJ2-1; 15 positions match TRBD2. V lost 5 bases to trimming and J lost 9 bases; unmatched junction nucleotides: 5. Germline V lookup: CDR1 SGHTA, CDR2 FQGNSA. The CDR3 loop spans 15 amino acids. The CDR3 region has the DNA TGTGCCAGCAGCGCCGGACTAGCGGGAGGGGGTGAGCAGTTCTTC. Protein: CASSAGLAGGGEQFF.

On this clonotype: A read error may explain this, as a much larger clone is one base away. The gene calls are TRBV20-1 and TRBJ2-1; a weak D match, TRBD2 (6 bases). Germline loops: CDR1 DFQATT, CDR2 SNEGSKA (reference sequence). V dropped 6 bases and J dropped 0 bases, with 12 bases sitting between them. The length of the CDR3 is 14 residues. As DNA, the CDR3 is TGCAGTGCGAGGGAGGCGAACTCCTACAATGAGCAGTTCTTC. Translated, it gives CSAREANSYNEQFF.

This clonotype was seen ten or more times. This chain joins TRBV24-1 and TRBJ2-3; D is unresolved. CDR3 size: 17 residues. The ends were cut back, 1 base at V and 0 bases at J, with 13 bases in the middle. The germline V gene encodes CDR1 KGHDR and CDR2 SFDVKD. CDR3 sequence (DNA): TGTGCCACCAGTGATTTTGGCAGAGCCCCTAGCACAGATACGCAGTATTTT. This sequence encodes CATSDFGRAPSTDTQYF.

This clonotype was counted at least ten times. V and J are TRBV20-1 and TRBJ2-3; 9 bases are a match to TRBD1. Germline-derived CDR1 and CDR2 are DFQATT and SNEGSKA (reference sequence). V was pared by 6 bases and J by 1 base, with 5 bases of the junction left unmatched. CDR3 length: 14 amino acids. CDR3 nucleotides: TGCAGTGCCCAATGGACAGGGGGCACAGATACGCAGTATTTT. It specifies CSAQWTGGTDTQYF.

This clonotype was seen at least ten times. This chain uses TRBV5-1 with TRBJ2-1; no clear D gene. Trimming cost V 0 bases and J 6 bases, with 13 bases left between them. The CDR3 length is 15 residues. In germline, CDR1 is SGHRS, CDR2 YFSETQ. CDR3: CASSLARVAVNEQFF. Here the CDR3 DNA reads TGCGCCAGCAGCTTGGCAAGGGTAGCTGTCAATGAGCAGTTCTTC. Variable domain in full (rest from reference TRBV5-1 and TRBJ2-1): KAGVTQTPRYLIKTRGQQVTLSCSPISGHRSVSWYQQTPGQGLQFLFEYFSETQRNKGNFPGRFSGRQFSNSRSEMNVSTLELGDSALYLCASSLARVAVNEQFFGPGTRLTVL.

In this sample, this clonotype turned up once. This may stem from a read error, because a much larger clone lies one nucleotide away. CDR3 nucleotides: TGCAGTGCTAGGGGGACTAACCCAAACTACGAGCAGTACTTC. It specifies CSARGTNPNYEQYF. J is TRBJ2-7 and V is TRBV20-1; 7 bases are a match to TRBD2. This CDR3 is 14 amino acids long. The V and J ends lost 3 bases and 3 bases, in that order; junction bases with no gene match: 8. Per germline, CDR1 DFQATT and CDR2 SNEGSKA (reference sequence).

This clonotype was found many times. J is TRBJ2-7 and V is TRBV12-3 or TRBV12-4; no clear D. Deletions cut 6 bases from V and 1 base from J, with 10 bases between. CDR3 length: 13 residues. The CDR3 loop is CASRFLGSYEQYF. CDR3 in DNA: TGTGCCAGCAGGTTTCTAGGATCCTACGAGCAGTACTTC.

This clonotype showed up many times. The chain employs TRBV6-5 and TRBJ2-1; 9 bases are a match to TRBD2. Germline-derived CDR1 and CDR2 are MNHEY and SVGAGI. The CDR3 is made up of 16 amino acids. Germline trimming cut 0 bases from V and 8 bases from J; bases unmatched to any gene: 8. The CDR3 region is CASSYSTAGGPDEQFF. The CDR3 DNA sequence: TGTGCCAGCAGTTACTCGACGGCGGGGGGGCCGGATGAGCAGTTCTTC.

This clonotype was detected many times. The V call is TRBV20-1, the J call TRBJ1-2, with 8 nucleotides matching TRBD1. V gave up 4 bases and J gave up 8 bases; unmatched junction bases: 12. The CDR3 is 14 amino acids. Germline assignment: CDR1 DFQATT and CDR2 SNEGSKA (reference sequence). The CDR3 sequence is CSATNPRDRTGYTF. CDR3 coding DNA: TGCAGTGCTACAAATCCCCGGGACAGGACGGGCTACACCTTC.

This clonotype was found many times. The chain joins TRBV20-1 to TRBJ2-3, with D possibly matching TRBD2 (5 bases). Between the trimmed V and J ends, which lost 6 bases and 2 bases, there was a span of 18 bases. The germline V gene encodes CDR1 DFQATT and CDR2 SNEGSKA (reference sequence). The CDR3 is 15 residues long. The CDR3 sequence is CSAPRAGGFTDTQYF. The CDR3 DNA sequence: TGCAGTGCCCCGAGGGCCGGAGGATTCACAGATACGCAGTATTTT.

This clonotype appeared many times. This rearrangement joins TRBV5-1 to TRBJ2-7, with D possibly matching TRBD2 (6 bases). Germline V gene lookup returns CDR1 SGHRS and CDR2 YFSETQ. The V and J ends lost 3 bases and 7 bases respectively, with 17 bases between them. This CDR3 contains 14 residues. In nucleotides, the CDR3 is TGCGCCAGCAGCTCGGGACTGGGGCTGGATGAGCAGTACTTC. It yields the protein CASSSGLGLDEQYF.

This clonotype has at least ten counts. This chain connects TRBV24-1 to TRBJ1-5; 7 bases match TRBD1. Germline V gene sequence: CDR1 KGHDR, CDR2 SFDVKD. This CDR3 spans 14 amino acids. After removal of 4 bases from V and 7 bases from J, the junction contained 6 bases not matched to a gene. CDR3 sequence reads: CATSEKTGIQPQHF. The CDR3, as DNA: TGTGCCACCAGTGAGAAGACAGGGATACAGCCCCAGCATTTT.

This clonotype showed up many times. The CDR3 sequence: CASSYATLNEQFF. The CDR3 DNA reads as TGTGCCAGCAGCTACGCGACCCTCAATGAGCAGTTCTTC. The chain couples TRBV12-3 or TRBV12-4 to TRBJ2-1; D unresolved. V dropped 6 bases and J dropped 6 bases, with 12 bases sitting between them. The CDR3 runs 13 residues.

This clonotype occurred many times. The J gene is TRBJ2-1, the V gene TRBV15; TRBD1 aligns across 7 bases. In germline, CDR1 is LNHNV, CDR2 YYDKDF (reference sequence). V was clipped by 0 bases and J by 15 bases; unmatched bases: 11. The CDR3 sequence is 14 residues long. The CDR3, as DNA: TGTGCCACCAGCAGAGATCCCCGACAGGGAGTTGCGTTCTTC. It is translated as CATSRDPRQGVAFF. Complete variable domain (other parts from reference TRBV15 and TRBJ2-1): DAMVIQNPRYQVTQFGKPVTLSCSQTLNHNVMYWYQQKSSQAPKLLFHYYDKDFNNEADTPDNFQSRRPNTSFCFLDIRSPGLGDTAMYLCATSRDPRQGVAFFGPGTRLTVL.

This clonotype has at least ten counts. DNA for the CDR3: TGTGCCAGCAGCTTTGGTTTGGGGCTAGCAAACTACGAGCAGTACTTC. It encodes CASSFGLGLANYEQYF. The chain employs TRBV7-8 and TRBJ2-7; either TRBD1 or TRBD2 may supply D (5 bases each). Germline CDR1 SGHVS, CDR2 FQNEAQ. Trimming stripped 3 bases from V and 3 bases from J, with 18 bases between. The CDR3 covers 16 residues.

This clonotype appeared many times. As DNA, the CDR3 is TGTGCCAGCAGCTCCGGGACAAACAATCAGCCCCAGCATTTT. Its protein product is CASSSGTNNQPQHF. This sequence joins TRBV7-9 and TRBJ1-5; maybe TRBD1 (6 bases). This CDR3 has 14 residues. V lost 4 bases, J lost 3 bases, and 10 bases lay in between. Per germline, CDR1 SEHNR and CDR2 FQNEAQ (reference sequence). The full variable domain, completed using reference TRBV7-9 and TRBJ1-5, is DTGVSQNPRHKITKRGQNVTFRCDPISEHNRLYWYRQTLGQGPEFLTYFQNEAQLEKSRLLSDRFSAERPKGSFSTLEIQRTEQGDSAMYLCASSSGTNNQPQHFGDGTRLSIL.

This clonotype was seen ten or more times. The genes are TRBV20-1 and TRBJ2-5, with D perhaps matching TRBD1 or TRBD2 (5 bases each). Germline V gene data show CDR1 as DFQATT and CDR2 as SNEGSKA (reference sequence). V gave up 0 bases and J gave up 5 bases, with 16 bases separating them. The CDR3 spans 15 residues. The CDR3 DNA sequence: TGCAGTGCTAGAGAGTGGGGGTCTAGCCGGGAGACCCAGTACTTC. The encoded protein is CSAREWGSSRETQYF.

Many counts were recorded for this clonotype. The V and J genes are TRBV5-6 and TRBJ1-5; D uncertain. The CDR3 sequence is 12 residues long. The germline gives CDR1 SGHDT, CDR2 YYEEEE. V shed 2 bases and J shed 6 bases, with 6 bases lying between them. This chain's CDR3 is CASSFGAQPQHF. In DNA form, the CDR3 reads TGTGCCAGCAGCTTTGGTGCTCAGCCCCAGCATTTT.